Each of the 29 T cell receptor beta chains below was sequenced from the same sample in a study of blood T cell repertoires in COVID-19. Sequencing was performed with immunoSEQ multiplex PCR; in TCRdb, only in-frame clones are kept and a portion is missing. The repertoire holds 100,000 to 150,000 clones, about 74% seen once, with about 6.6% in the top ten. The specimen was peripheral blood. The receptor source for this set is a man aged 70-80 years with acute or convalescent COVID-19.

The rearrangement uses TRBV19 and TRBJ1-1; D remains ambiguous. Germline CDR1 reads LNHDA; CDR2 reads SQIVND (reference sequence). Trimming took off 3 bases at V and 4 bases at J, with 12 bases between the two ends. This CDR3 is 14 amino acids long. In DNA form, the CDR3 reads TGTGCCAGTAGTATGGTAGCCGGGGTCACTGAAGCTTTCTTT. Protein product: CASSMVAGVTEAFF.

The V call is TRBV29-1, the J call TRBJ2-5; 7 nucleotides agree with TRBD2. CDR1 is SQVTM and CDR2 is ANQGSEA in the germline V gene. V dropped 7 bases and J dropped 4; count of bases not matched to a gene: 12. This CDR3 has 14 residues. CDR3 nucleotide sequence: TGCAGCGCCTACGCCTCTGGGGGGGGAGAGACCCAGTACTTC. Protein: CSAYASGGGETQYF.

The gene calls are TRBV29-1 and TRBJ2-2; 13 nucleotides match TRBD2. Trimming took 8 bases from V and 7 from J; bases not matched to a gene: 7. In germline, CDR1 is SQVTM, CDR2 ANQGSEA. This CDR3 comprises 14 residues. The CDR3 DNA is TGCAGCACCGGGACTAGCGGGACTATCGGGGAGCTGTTTTTT. Protein sequence: CSTGTSGTIGELFF.

The V gene is TRBV6-5, the J gene TRBJ1-6; TRBD1 aligns across 7 bases. Per germline, CDR1 MNHEY and CDR2 SVGAGI. The CDR3 loop spans 16 amino acids. With V trimmed by 2 bases and J by 4 bases, 5 bases remained unmatched. The CDR3 loop reads CASSYTDRAYNSPLHF. CDR3 nucleotides: TGTGCCAGCAGTTACACTGACAGGGCGTATAATTCACCCCTCCACTTT.

The V call is TRBV5-4, the J call TRBJ2-1; 9 positions agree with TRBD1. V gave up 0 bases and J gave up 8 bases; unmatched junction bases: 6. Germline lookup yields CDR1 SGHNT and CDR2 YYREEE (reference sequence). CDR3 length: 15 amino acids. The CDR3 region is CASSLVDRGMDEQFF. CDR3 nucleotide sequence: TGTGCCAGCAGCTTGGTCGACAGGGGGATGGATGAGCAGTTCTTC.

The V gene is TRBV7-2, the J gene TRBJ2-1, with 10 positions matching TRBD1. Germline V gives CDR1 SGHTA, CDR2 FQGNSA. This CDR3 contains 19 residues. The junction had 13 bases not matched to a gene; V was cut back by 2 bases and J by 3 bases. The CDR3 DNA sequence: TGTGCCAGCAGCTTATTCGGGACAGGGGTAGCGGGACTCTACAATGAGCAGTTCTTC. Its translation: CASSLFGTGVAGLYNEQFF.

This clone occurred once. This chain links TRBV19 with TRBJ1-2, with D maybe TRBD1 (5 bases). The CDR3 has 14 residues. Germline CDR1 reads LNHDA; CDR2 reads SQIVND (reference sequence). With 5 bases removed from V and 6 bases from J, the gap between germline ends came to 16 bases. CDR3 loop: CASSPWTQKDGYTF. DNA of the CDR3: TGTGCCAGTAGTCCTTGGACACAAAAAGATGGCTACACCTTC.

This chain connects TRBV7-6 to TRBJ2-1, with TRBD2 matching 8 bases. V was pared by 4 bases and J by 7 bases, with 15 bases of the junction left unmatched. The CDR3 has 17 residues. CDR1 SGHVS and CDR2 FNYEAQ come from the germline V gene. The CDR3 DNA follows: TGTGCCAGCAGCTCCCTGGGCGCGGGGGGCCCTTGGAATGAGCAGTTCTTC. This translates into CASSSLGAGGPWNEQFF. Full variable domain (missing parts from reference TRBV7-6 and TRBJ2-1): GAGVSQSPRYKVTKRGQDVALRCDPISGHVSLYWYRQALGQGPEFLTYFNYEAQQDKSGLPNDRFSAERPEGSISTLTIQRTEQRDSAMYRCASSSLGAGGPWNEQFFGPGTRLTVL.

This CDR3 is CASSHRATTDTQYF. CDR3 nucleotide sequence: TGTGCCAGCAGCCATCGAGCGACCACAGATACGCAGTATTTT. This chain joins TRBV3-1 (or the pseudogene TRBV3-2) and TRBJ2-3; D not certain. Germline V gene data show CDR1 as LGHDT and CDR2 as YNNKEL (reference sequence). The germline V and J ends were trimmed by 3 bases and 2 bases, with 9 bases remaining between them. The CDR3 is 14 residues long.

The chain recombines TRBV5-1 with TRBJ1-4; no clear D. Germline V gene lookup returns CDR1 SGHRS and CDR2 YFSETQ. Trimming cost V 3 bases and J 0 bases, with 12 bases left between them. The CDR3 is made up of 16 amino acids. CDR3 sequence reads: CASSYGDTSTNEKLFF. The CDR3 DNA reads as TGCGCCAGCAGCTACGGCGACACCTCAACTAATGAAAAACTGTTTTTT.

The genes are TRBV5-1 and TRBJ2-7; 8 positions agree with TRBD2. This CDR3 is built from 17 residues. Germline V gives CDR1 SGHRS, CDR2 YFSETQ. V lost 3 bases to trimming and J lost 0 bases; unmatched junction nucleotides: 11. The CDR3, as DNA: TGCGCCAGCAGCTGGGGGCCCAGCGGGGGATTCTCCTACGAGCAGTACTTC. Translation gives CASSWGPSGGFSYEQYF.

The CDR3 sequence is CASSPHGLQGAYEQYF. In nucleotides, the CDR3 is TGTGCCAGCAGCCCGCACGGTTTACAGGGAGCGTACGAGCAGTACTTC. The chain joins TRBV9 to TRBJ2-7, with D possibly being TRBD1 (6 bases). Trimming removed 4 bases from V and 4 bases from J, with 21 bases in between. The CDR3 has 16 amino acids. Per germline, CDR1 SGDLS and CDR2 YYNGEE.

The chain uses TRBV9 and TRBJ2-5, with 7 bases identical to TRBD2. CDR1 is SGDLS, CDR2 YYNGEE, per germline. The CDR3 covers 17 residues. With V trimmed by 4 bases and J by 2 bases, 14 bases remained unmatched. CDR3 in DNA: TGTGCCAGCAGCCCTGGTGCGGGAGATGGTAGGCAAGAGACCCAGTACTTC. Its translation: CASSPGAGDGRQETQYF.

The CDR3 protein is CASSARQGTYEQYF. For the CDR3, the DNA is TGTGCCAGCAGCGCCCGACAGGGGACCTACGAGCAGTACTTC. The chain has TRBV7-9 and TRBJ2-7, with TRBD1 identical over 8 bases. The junction had 5 bases not matched to a gene; V was cut back by 5 bases and J by 2 bases. This CDR3 spans 14 amino acids. Germline V lookup: CDR1 SEHNR, CDR2 FQNEAQ (reference sequence).

CDR3 sequence: CASTGNEKLFF. The CDR3 DNA reads TGTGCCAGTACAGGGAACGAAAAACTGTTTTTT. The chain has TRBV19 and TRBJ1-4; a possible D gene is TRBD1 (5 bases). The germline gives CDR1 LNHDA, CDR2 SQIVND (reference sequence). The ends were cut back, 7 bases at V and 8 bases at J, with 8 bases in the middle. The CDR3 sequence is 11 residues long.

V gene TRBV7-9 combines with J gene TRBJ1-2; D gene uncertain. The V gene lost 1 base and the J gene lost 8 bases, with 14 bases spanning the gap. CDR1 and CDR2 from the germline V gene are SEHNR and FQNEAQ (reference sequence). This CDR3 has 14 residues. CDR3 sequence: CASSLGGVSQGYTF. The CDR3 DNA reads as TGTGCCAGCAGCTTAGGGGGAGTATCCCAGGGCTACACCTTC.

This clone was recorded a few times. J is TRBJ2-2 and V is TRBV7-3; 13 positions match TRBD2. The V gene's germline CDR1 is SGHTA and CDR2 FQGTGA. The V and J ends lost 4 bases and 7 bases, in that order; junction bases with no gene match: 9. This CDR3 spans 17 amino acids. Written as DNA, the CDR3 is TGTGCCAGCAGCTCGGGACTAGCGGGAAGATATGGCGGGGAGCTGTTTTTT. It is translated as CASSSGLAGRYGGELFF. Together with reference TRBV7-3 and TRBJ2-2, the CDR3 gives the full variable domain: GAGVSQTPSNKVTEKGKYVELRCDPISGHTALYWYRQSLGQGPEFLIYFQGTGAADDSGLPNDRFFAVRPEGSVSTLKIQRTERGDSAVYLCASSSGLAGRYGGELFFGEGSRLTVL.

This chain uses TRBV5-1 with TRBJ1-4; D ambiguous. Germline assignment: CDR1 SGHRS and CDR2 YFSETQ. CDR3 size: 12 residues. Trimming left V 3 bases short and J 7 bases short, with 7 bases between. This chain's CDR3 is CASSSNSEKLFF. The CDR3 DNA sequence: TGCGCCAGCAGCTCGAATAGTGAAAAACTGTTTTTT. Variable domain in full (rest from reference TRBV5-1 and TRBJ1-4): KAGVTQTPRYLIKTRGQQVTLSCSPISGHRSVSWYQQTPGQGLQFLFEYFSETQRNKGNFPGRFSGRQFSNSRSEMNVSTLELGDSALYLCASSSNSEKLFFGSGTQLSVL.

The CDR3 spells CASRSGGGTGVREQYF. CDR3 coding DNA: TGTGCCAGCAGGTCAGGGGGCGGAACAGGGGTGCGCGAGCAGTACTTC. This rearrangement joins TRBV11-2 to TRBJ2-7; 8 positions match TRBD1. Germline loops: CDR1 SGHAT, CDR2 FQNNGV. The CDR3 consists of 16 residues. The junction had 16 bases not matched to a gene; V was cut back by 6 bases and J by 6 bases.

V is TRBV15 and J is TRBJ2-5, with TRBD2 identical over 15 bases. This CDR3 comprises 16 residues. Germline V gives CDR1 LNHNV, CDR2 YYDKDF (reference sequence). With 1 base clipped from V and 10 bases from J, the junction kept 7 bases outside the gene matches. The CDR3 bases are TGTGCCACCAGCAGAGGCGGGACTAGCGGGAGGCAGGACCAGTACTTC. Translated: CATSRGGTSGRQDQYF.

The gene calls are TRBV7-2 and TRBJ2-5, with 11 positions matching TRBD2. This CDR3 is 15 amino acids long. CDR1 is SGHTA and CDR2 is FQGNSA in the germline V gene. Trimming took 5 bases from V and 2 from J; bases not matched to a gene: 4. The CDR3 is CASSPTSGKQETQYF. As DNA, the CDR3 is TGTGCCAGCAGCCCGACTAGCGGGAAACAAGAGACCCAGTACTTC.

The count of this clone is one. The chain has TRBV6-5 and TRBJ2-3; possibly TRBD2 for D (6 bases). Germline loops: CDR1 MNHEY, CDR2 SVGAGI. This CDR3 contains 15 residues. Trimming took 0 bases from V and 3 from J, leaving 10 bases between them. CDR3 DNA: TGTGCCAGCAGTTACTCGGGGACTTTGACAGATACGCAGTATTTT. Its protein product is CASSYSGTLTDTQYF.

The V call is TRBV5-1, the J call TRBJ2-2; TRBD2 aligns across 14 bases. The CDR3 is made up of 18 amino acids. Unmatched junction bases numbered 9, after V lost 0 bases and J lost 8 bases. The germline V gene encodes CDR1 SGHRS and CDR2 YFSETQ. The CDR3 DNA is TGCGCCAGCAGCTTGGATGGGACTAGCGGGGGCTCCGGTGGGGAGCTGTTTTTT. This encodes CASSLDGTSGGSGGELFF.

The CDR3 loop reads CASSPTTGTYEQYF. The DNA for the CDR3 is TGTGCCAGCAGCCCGACGACGGGAACCTACGAGCAGTACTTC. This rearrangement joins TRBV9 to TRBJ2-7; possibly TRBD2 for D (5 bases). CDR1 is SGDLS and CDR2 is YYNGEE in the germline V gene. Trimming cost V 4 bases and J 2 bases, with 13 bases left between them. The CDR3 is 14 amino acids.

This chain joins TRBV7-9 and TRBJ1-3; 8 bases agree with TRBD1. V was clipped by 9 bases and J by 1 base; unmatched bases: 11. Per the germline V gene, CDR1 is SEHNR and CDR2 is FQNEAQ (reference sequence). The CDR3 has 16 amino acids. The CDR3 region is CASLTGTGHSGNTIYF. For the CDR3, the DNA is TGTGCCAGTCTTACCGGGACAGGCCATTCTGGAAACACCATATATTTT.

This clone was counted a few times. The chain is built from TRBV13 and TRBJ2-1; 14 bases fit TRBD2. Germline-derived CDR1 and CDR2 are PRHDT and FYEKMQ (reference sequence). CDR3 length: 17 amino acids. The J segment lost 5 bases and the V segment lost 2 bases, leaving 5 bases of the junction unmatched. Here the CDR3 DNA reads TGTGCCAGCAGCTTACCAGGACTAGCGGGAGGCCACAATGAGCAGTTCTTC. Translating gives CASSLPGLAGGHNEQFF.

CDR3 in amino acids: CASRLQGAGNTIYF. CDR3 DNA: TGTGCCAGCAGGCTACAGGGCGCTGGAAACACCATATATTTT. The chain has TRBV27 and TRBJ1-3; tentative D call: TRBD1 (6 bases). CDR3 size: 14 residues. The V and J ends lost 6 bases and 2 bases respectively, with 11 bases between them. Germline V CDR1 and CDR2: MNHEY, SMNVEV (reference sequence).

The chain has TRBV24-1 and TRBJ1-3; D is unresolved. Trimming took off 4 bases at V and 3 bases at J, with 15 bases between the two ends. There are 16 residues in the CDR3. Germline CDR1 KGHDR, CDR2 SFDVKD. CDR3: CATSDSARLLGNTIYF. For the CDR3, the DNA is TGTGCCACCAGTGACTCCGCCCGCTTACTTGGAAACACCATATATTTT.

The gene calls are TRBV6-1 and TRBJ1-3; the D is unclear. Trimming shortened V by 2 bases and J by 4 bases, and 9 bases separated the two germline ends. The CDR3 sequence is 14 residues long. Germline CDR1 MNHNS, CDR2 SASEGT. The CDR3 DNA reads TGTGCCAGCAGTGAACAACGGAGCGGAAACACCATATATTTT. It encodes CASSEQRSGNTIYF.